This T cell receptor beta chain was sequenced in a study of blood T cell repertoires in COVID-19. Original methodology: For nucleated cells, counts were estimated from reference gene primer amplification. Only in-frame clones appear in the TCRdb table, and some are missing; sequencing was by immunoSEQ multiplex PCR. Clone size and the V and J calls come from that table; the DNA yielded D and trimming. The sample consists of 150,000 to 200,000 clones, more than 75% of them appearing once. CDR1 MGHRA and CDR2 YSYEKL come from the germline V gene. Trimming at V came to 1 base and at J to 1 base, leaving 12 bases not matched to a gene. The CDR3 is 18 residues long.

The sample consisted of PBMCs or T cells enriched from blood (not recorded which). The sequence was obtained from a woman between 45 and 60 years old who had recovered from COVID-19. The chain couples TRBV4-1 to TRBJ2-7, with 8 bases that match TRBD2. The CDR3, as DNA: TGCGCCAGCAGCCAAGGCTCTTTGGCTAGCGGGTGGTCCTACGAGCAGTACTTC. Translated, it gives CASSQGSLASGWSYEQYF.